The rows below give T cell receptor beta chains drawn from one sample of a study of technical replicates of blood from a handful of donors. Repertoires were generated with immunoSEQ multiplex PCR, while TCRdb's copy carries only in-frame clones and drops some. The table includes over 80,000 clones, 90% to 97% detected once. The sequenced sample was T cells isolated from PBMCs. The receptors shown here come from a human donor in good health. Each CDR3 is given with its conserved first and last residue. The D gene is left open where the match is weak. Clone size is stated in some rows and not others, as once, few, many or a class when expanded.

>15|-|TRBD2|TRBV9|TRBJ2-7
TGTGCCAGTTCTGGAGGACTAGCGGGCTCCTACGAGCAGTACTTC
CASSGGLAGSYEQYF
>14|-|TRBD1|TRBV5-1|TRBJ2-5
TGCGCCAGCAGCTTGGCAGGGGGTCGAGAGACCCAGTACTTC
CASSLAGGRETQYF
>17|-|TRBD1|TRBV4-1|TRBJ2-3
TGCGCCAGCAGCCAAGGTTTTGGGACAGGGGGGGTAGATACGCAGTATTTT
CASSQGFGTGGVDTQYF
>17|once|TRBD2|TRBV10-1|TRBJ2-7
TGCGCCAGCAGTGAGGCGGCTAGCGGGAGAAGTTTCCACGAGCAGTACTTC
CASSEAASGRSFHEQYF
>16|-|-|TRBV7-8|TRBJ1-1
TGTGCCAGCAGCCCTAGGATGTGGGAGAGCTTCACTGAAGCTTTCTTT
CASSPRMWESFTEAFF
>15|-|TRBD1|TRBV25-1|TRBJ2-5
TGTGCCAGCAGTGTTAGGACAGGGGCTAGAGAGACCCAGTACTTC
CASSVRTGARETQYF
>13|-|-|TRBV5-1|TRBJ2-2
TGCGCCGACAGACTAGAAAGCACCGGGGAGCTGTTTTTT
CADRLESTGELFF
>14|-|-|TRBV2|TRBJ1-2
TGTGCCAGCAGTGAAGCGAGGGTTAACTATGGCTACACCTTC
CASSEARVNYGYTF
>15|-|TRBD1|TRBV4-1|TRBJ1-1
TGCGCCAGCAGCGAAACAGGGGTAATGAACACTGAAGCTTTCTTT
CASSETGVMNTEAFF
>16|once|TRBD2|TRBV29-1|TRBJ2-5
TGCAGCGCCCTCGACCTGACTAGCGGGAGGCGGGAGACCCAGTACTTC
CSALDLTSGRRETQYF
>13|-|-|TRBV30|TRBJ2-7
TGTGCCTGGAGGGCCAATAATTACCACGAGCAGTACTTC
CAWRANNYHEQYF
>11|-|-|TRBV5-8|TRBJ2-5
TGTGCCAGCACCAAGAGGGAGACCCAGTACTTC
CASTKRETQYF
>14|-|-|TRBV7-3|TRBJ1-1
TGTGCCAGCAGCTTCTCACACCAGAACACTGAAGCTTTCTTT
CASSFSHQNTEAFF
>15|-|TRBD1|TRBV11-3|TRBJ1-1
TGTGCCAGCAGCTTAGTGGGACAGGGGGGCGCTGAAGCTTTCTTT
CASSLVGQGGAEAFF
>13|-|TRBD2|TRBV14|TRBJ2-7
TGTGCCAGCAGCCCAGCGGGGGTCCTAGAGCAGTACTTC
CASSPAGVLEQYF
>12|-|TRBD2|TRBV15|TRBJ2-5
TGTGCCACCGGACTAGTGCAAGAGACCCAGTACTTC
CATGLVQETQYF
>16|-|-|TRBV23-1|TRBJ1-4
TGCGCCAGCAGTCACCCCGGGACATTAAGAAACGAAAAACTGTTTTTT
CASSHPGTLRNEKLFF
>13|-|TRBD1|TRBV28|TRBJ1-1
TGTGCCAGCAGGCCGAGAGACAGGGGAGGAGCTTTCTTT
CASRPRDRGGAFF
>17|-|TRBD1|TRBV4-1|TRBJ1-2
TGCGCCAGCAGCCAAGAGACAGGGGCGTTAGCTAACTATGGCTACACCTTC
CASSQETGALANYGYTF
>13|-|-|TRBV4-1|TRBJ2-1
TGCGCCCACGCTAGGGGGGAGGGGAATGAGCAGTTCTTC
CAHARGEGNEQFF
>11|-|-|TRBV29-1|TRBJ2-1
TGCAGCGTTGAAGATTCAGGCTTTGGCTTCTTC
CSVEDSGFGFF
>13|-|-|TRBV7-8|TRBJ2-7
TGTGCCAGCAGCCAAAGACAGGTATACGAGCAGTACTTC
CASSQRQVYEQYF
>13|-|TRBD1|TRBV28|TRBJ1-2
TGTGCCAGCAGATACAGGGGAGCCTATGGCTACACCTTC
CASRYRGAYGYTF
>14|once|TRBD1|TRBV30|TRBJ2-7
TGTGCCTGGGATGGGACAGGGGGCTTGAGCGAGCAGTACTTC
CAWDGTGGLSEQYF
>14|-|TRBD2|TRBV2|TRBJ2-3
TGTGCCAGCGACCGGGACTACAGCACAGATACGCAGTATTTT
CASDRDYSTDTQYF
>12|-|-|TRBV25-1|TRBJ1-5
TGTGCCAGCAGTCTGGCTAATCAGCCCCAGCATTTT
CASSLANQPQHF
>14|-|TRBD2|TRBV10-3|TRBJ2-1
TGTGCCATCAGCCCGGGAGGTGGAGACAATGAGCAGTTCTTC
CAISPGGGDNEQFF
>11|-|TRBD2|TRBV6-5|TRBJ2-7
TGTGCCAGCCGTGGGGGAGGGCCGCCTGACTTC
CASRGGGPPDF
>14|-|-|TRBV2|TRBJ1-5
TGTGCCAGCAGTGACGAACAGGTTAATCAGCCCCAGCATTTT
CASSDEQVNQPQHF
>14|-|-|TRBV30|TRBJ1-5
TGTGCCTGGACCCAACAGGATAGCAATCAGCCCCAGCATTTT
CAWTQQDSNQPQHF
>19|-|-|TRBV5-1|TRBJ2-2
TGCGCCAGCAGCTTGGATAGTTGGGGCTCGGGAGAGGGCACCGGGGAGCTGTTTTTT
CASSLDSWGSGEGTGELFF
>13|once|-|TRBV9|TRBJ2-1
TGTGCCAGCAGCGGTATCTCCTACAATGAGCAGTTCTTC
CASSGISYNEQFF
>10|-|-|TRBV10-1|TRBJ1-5
TGCGCCACCGTCAATCAGCCCCAGCATTTT
CATVNQPQHF
>13|-|-|TRBV11-3|TRBJ2-2
TGTGCCAGCAGCGAACAGAGCCCCGGGGAGCTGTTTTTT
CASSEQSPGELFF
>13|-|-|TRBV6-5|TRBJ1-1
TGTGCCAGCAGTTACTCGCTAAGTACTGAAGCTTTCTTT
CASSYSLSTEAFF
>15|-|-|TRBV27|TRBJ1-5
TGTGCCAGCAGTTTAAGACAGAGCTATAATCAGCCCCAGCATTTT
CASSLRQSYNQPQHF
>16|-|TRBD2|TRBV13|TRBJ2-5
TGTGCCAGCAGCTTTGGACTAGCGGACCTACAAGAGACCCAGTACTTC
CASSFGLADLQETQYF
>16|-|-|TRBV7-3|TRBJ2-6
TGTGCCAGCAGCTTACCAGGGGCTTCAGGGGCCAACGTCCTGACTTTC
CASSLPGASGANVLTF
>16|-|-|TRBV27|TRBJ1-5
TGTGCCAGCAGTGCCCAGTGGCAGGGAAGCAATCAGCCCCAGCATTTT
CASSAQWQGSNQPQHF
>13|-|-|TRBV2|TRBJ1-2
TGTGCCAGCAGTGAAAGGGGGATCTATGGCTACACCTTC
CASSERGIYGYTF
>15|-|TRBD1|TRBV27|TRBJ2-1
TGTGCCAGCACCTTCGACAGGGAAATAAACAATGAGCAGTTCTTC
CASTFDREINNEQFF
>14|once|-|TRBV30|TRBJ2-2
TGTGCCTGGAGTGTACATCCGAACACCGGGGAGCTGTTTTTT
CAWSVHPNTGELFF